This entry lists 12 T cell receptor beta chains sequenced from one sample in a study of PD-1 blockade in mismatch repair-deficient tumors. Data came from immunoSEQ multiplex PCR; TCRdb stores just in-frame clones and leaves some out. The repertoire holds 60,000 to 65,000 clones, with around 88% as singletons. This specimen was peripheral blood, taken 52 weeks after starting pembrolizumab. These TCRs come from an adult with mismatch repair-deficient cancer.

The gene calls are TRBV7-9 and TRBJ2-5; D unclear. Germline V lookup: CDR1 SEHNR, CDR2 FQNEAQ (reference sequence). This CDR3 has 13 residues. V lost 4 bases to trimming and J lost 5 bases, with 11 bases between them. The CDR3 DNA reads as TGTGCCAGCAGCTCCAAGGAGTCGGAGACCCAGTACTTC. Its translation is CASSSKESETQYF.

J is TRBJ2-7 and V is TRBV25-1; possibly TRBD2 for D (6 bases). CDR1 and CDR2 (germline): MGHDK, SYGVNS. The CDR3 sequence is 13 residues long. The ends were cut back, 6 bases at V and 0 bases at J, with 9 bases in the middle. CDR3 in DNA: TGTGCCAGCAGACGCGGGATCTCCTACGAGCAGTACTTC. It translates to CASRRGISYEQYF.

The rearrangement joins TRBV27 to TRBJ2-1; 10 bases agree with TRBD2. Per germline, CDR1 MNHEY and CDR2 SMNVEV (reference sequence). The ends lost 3 bases at V and 4 bases at J; junction bases unmatched: 12. This CDR3 spans 18 amino acids. CDR3 sequence reads: CASSFRLAGDQPYNEQFF. The DNA for the CDR3 is TGTGCCAGCAGTTTTCGTCTAGCGGGAGACCAACCTTACAATGAGCAGTTCTTC.

The chain couples TRBV7-2 to TRBJ2-3; perhaps TRBD2 as D (5 bases). Germline-derived CDR1 and CDR2 are SGHTA and FQGNSA. The ends were cut back, 0 bases at V and 0 bases at J, with 7 bases in the middle. The CDR3 is 15 residues long. The CDR3 DNA reads TGTGCCAGCAGCTTAGCTGGACTGAGCACAGATACGCAGTATTTT. This sequence encodes CASSLAGLSTDTQYF.

The chain recombines TRBV5-6 with TRBJ2-3, with a weak D call TRBD2 (6 bases). V was cut by 5 bases and J by 13 bases, with 14 bases left in between. This CDR3 has 11 amino acids. Looked up from germline, CDR1 is SGHDT and CDR2 is YYEEEE. CDR3 loop: CASRKTRLEYF. CDR3 coding DNA: TGTGCCAGCAGGAAGACTAGGTTGGAGTATTTT.

The V call is TRBV29-1, the J call TRBJ2-7, with TRBD1 matching 12 bases. The CDR3 is made up of 14 amino acids. In germline, CDR1 is SQVTM, CDR2 ANQGSEA. V trimming: 3 bases; J trimming: 3 bases; junction bases outside the gene matches: 3. The CDR3 DNA reads as TGCAGCGTTGAGGGACAGGGGGCGGACTACGAGCAGTACTTC. Residues: CSVEGQGADYEQYF.

This chain connects TRBV4-1 to TRBJ1-2; D gene uncertain. Trimming removed 0 bases at V and 2 bases at J, with 4 bases between. In germline, CDR1 is MGHRA, CDR2 YSYEKL. The CDR3 has 13 amino acids. CDR3 residues: CASSQDWNYGYTF. In nucleotides, the CDR3 is TGCGCCAGCAGCCAAGATTGGAACTATGGCTACACCTTC.

This chain links TRBV5-1 with TRBJ2-1; TRBD2 matches 9 bases. The V gene end was trimmed by 3 bases and the J gene end by 5 bases; junction bases not matched to a gene: 3. The CDR3 has 14 amino acids. Germline CDR1 is SGHRS and CDR2 is YFSETQ. The CDR3 sequence: CASSSGLADNEQFF. For the CDR3, the DNA is TGCGCCAGCAGCTCGGGACTAGCCGACAATGAGCAGTTCTTC.

The genes are TRBV28 and TRBJ2-6, with unresolved D. The V gene lost 5 bases and the J gene lost 0 bases, with 5 bases spanning the gap. CDR3 size: 14 residues. Per the germline V gene, CDR1 is MDHEN and CDR2 is SYDVKM. CDR3 sequence (DNA): TGTGCCAGCAGTACTTTCTCTGGGGCCAACGTCCTGACTTTC. Translating gives CASSTFSGANVLTF. The entire variable domain, with the rest obtained from reference TRBV28 and TRBJ2-6, is as follows: DVKVTQSSRYLVKRTGEKVFLECVQDMDHENMFWYRQDPGLGLRLIYFSYDVKMKEKGDIPEGYSVSREKKERFSLILESASTNQTSMYLCASSTFSGANVLTFGAGSRLTVL.

The chain uses TRBV30 and TRBJ2-2, with D possibly being TRBD1 (5 bases). V was trimmed by 5 bases and J by 1 base, leaving 8 bases between them. The CDR3 is 13 amino acids. Per germline, CDR1 GTSNPN and CDR2 SVGIG (reference sequence). The CDR3 sequence: CAWGHLNTGELFF. For the CDR3, the DNA is TGTGCCTGGGGACACCTGAACACCGGGGAGCTGTTTTTT.

CDR3 region: CAWSVGDSDYYGYTF. CDR3 nucleotides: TGTGCCTGGAGTGTGGGGGACAGCGATTACTATGGCTACACCTTC. The chain has TRBV30 and TRBJ1-2, with 7 bases identical to TRBD1. The CDR3 is 15 amino acids. J was trimmed by 3 bases and V by 0 bases; bases with no gene match: 7. Germline CDR1 and CDR2: GTSNPN and SVGIG (reference sequence).

This chain connects TRBV7-9 to TRBJ2-7, with 9 bases matching TRBD2. Germline V lookup: CDR1 SEHNR, CDR2 FQNEAQ (reference sequence). The CDR3 has 15 residues. Trimming removed 4 bases from V and 7 bases from J; junction bases left unmatched: 11. The CDR3 protein is CASSYHLAGIMEQYF. The CDR3 coding sequence is TGTGCCAGCAGCTATCACCTAGCGGGGATAATGGAGCAGTACTTC.